The text below deals with one TCR beta chain. Antigen: not known. Germline and junction disagree at one end, which may indicate a read error. The sample is drawn from a study of tumor-infiltrating lymphocytes in primary liver carcinoma. Study-level results: Comparison of CD4+ and CD8+ repertoires was precluded by bulk unsorted samples.

Extraction also yielded germline DNA, while blood RNA was obtained from unsorted whole blood. Treatment-naive at the time, the patients had chronic HBV infection. A constant-region primer served to make TCR beta cDNA from about 490 ng total RNA. Three rounds of nested multiplex PCR with slightly modified ARM-PCR produced TCR beta libraries. MiXCR, applied by TCRdb to the multiplex PCR reads, yields one record per CDR3 protein. The sample lists approximately 320,000 distinct CDR3 sequences, nearly 60% occurring once. The source material was peripheral blood. The sequence derives from a woman younger than 45 with primary liver carcinoma and hepatitis B virus infection.

This CDR3 reads CSVVIESQYF. For the CDR3, the DNA is TGCAGCGTTGTAATTGAGAGCCAGTACTTC. The chain couples TRBV29-1 to TRBJ2-5; D is unresolved. CDR1 is SQVTM and CDR2 is ANQGSEA in the germline V gene. This CDR3 comprises 10 residues.